One and the same sample provided the 24 T cell receptor beta chains below, sequenced in a study of CD8+CD57+ T cells in acquired aplastic anemia. TCR beta VDJ and CDR3 were profiled, and genomic DNA was the template. TCRdb re-analysed the reads in MiXCR, keeping a single row per CDR3 protein. The sample lists 150,000 to 200,000 distinct CDR3 sequences, roughly 47% seen once, with 0.85% to 1.3% in the top ten. Sequencing was carried out using sorted CD4+, CD8+, or CD8+CD57+ T cells (not recorded which) from PBMCs. The receptors come from a human donor in good health.

This clonotype showed up many times. This chain connects TRBV7-3 to TRBJ1-1; D gene unclear. With 3 bases removed from V and 4 bases from J, the gap between germline ends came to 12 bases. Germline V gene sequence: CDR1 SGHTA, CDR2 FQGTGA. This CDR3 has 14 amino acids. CDR3 DNA: TGTGCCAGCAGCTTTTTCCCGACGAGCACTGAAGCTTTCTTT. Its translation: CASSFFPTSTEAFF.

This clonotype was counted once. The chain recombines TRBV15 with TRBJ2-5; D gene ambiguous. The CDR3 covers 15 residues. Germline CDR1 is LNHNV and CDR2 is YYDKDF (reference sequence). V was clipped by 0 bases and J by 5 bases, with 13 bases between them. CDR3 residues: CATSRDRLAWETQYF. DNA of the CDR3: TGTGCCACCAGCAGAGATCGGCTGGCCTGGGAGACCCAGTACTTC. The full variable domain, with the rest looked up from reference TRBV15 and TRBJ2-5, is DAMVIQNPRYQVTQFGKPVTLSCSQTLNHNVMYWYQQKSSQAPKLLFHYYDKDFNNEADTPDNFQSRRPNTSFCFLDIRSPGLGDTAMYLCATSRDRLAWETQYFGPGTRLLVL.

In regard to this clonotype: A much larger clone is a single base away; this may be a read error. Since the CDR3 does not end with the conserved phenylalanine or tryptophan, this likely comes from a read error. The CDR3 DNA sequence: TGTGCCAGCAGTTCAGTACAGGGGCTTAAGGCAGATACGCAGTATTCT. Residues: CASSSVQGLKADTQYS. This sequence joins TRBV6-5 and TRBJ2-3; 7 positions agree with TRBD1. J gave up 4 bases and V 4 bases, and 11 bases lay outside the gene matches. The CDR3 is 16 residues long. Germline V gene lookup returns CDR1 MNHEY and CDR2 SVGAGI.

This clonotype was counted many times. The genes are TRBV5-1 and TRBJ1-5; D remains ambiguous. The length of the CDR3 is 14 residues. V was clipped by 2 bases and J by 2 bases, with 8 bases between them. The germline CDR1 and CDR2 sequences are SGHRS and YFSETQ. CDR3 bases: TGCGCCAGCAGCTTTGATGGAGGCAATCAGCCCCAGCATTTT. This codes for CASSFDGGNQPQHF. The full variable domain, its missing parts supplied by reference TRBV5-1 and TRBJ1-5, is KAGVTQTPRYLIKTRGQQVTLSCSPISGHRSVSWYQQTPGQGLQFLFEYFSETQRNKGNFPGRFSGRQFSNSRSEMNVSTLELGDSALYLCASSFDGGNQPQHFGDGTRLSIL.

Remarks on this clonotype: The germline gene is not matched at one end of the junction; a read error may be the cause. The chain couples TRBV7-9 to TRBJ1-6, with D perhaps matching TRBD1 (5 bases). The CDR3 totals 12 residues. Germline V gene data show CDR1 as SEHNR and CDR2 as FQNEAQ (reference sequence). As DNA, the CDR3 is TGTGGCAGCAGCTTACAGGCCTCACCCCTCCACTTT. This gives the protein CGSSLQASPLHF.

The chain couples TRBV6-1 to TRBJ1-5, with 7 positions matching TRBD1. This CDR3 is built from 14 residues. The V gene end was trimmed by 6 bases and the J gene end by 3 bases; junction bases not matched to a gene: 5. CDR1 and CDR2 from the germline V gene are MNHNS and SASEGT. For the CDR3, the DNA is TGTGCCAGCAGGCTAACAGGGGCCAATCAGCCCCAGCATTTT. Translating gives CASRLTGANQPQHF.

The rearrangement joins TRBV18 to TRBJ1-1; the D is unclear. Germline V lookup: CDR1 KGHSH, CDR2 LQKENI. V was clipped by 6 bases and J by 4 bases, with 15 bases between them. The CDR3 has 14 amino acids. Written as DNA, the CDR3 is TGTGCCAGCTCCGAGGCGGCGATGGCCACTGAAGCTTTCTTT. It yields the protein CASSEAAMATEAFF. Drawing the rest from reference TRBV18 and TRBJ1-1, the complete variable domain is NAGVMQNPRHLVRRRGQEARLRCSPMKGHSHVYWYRQLPEEGLKFMVYLQKENIIDESGMPKERFSAEFPKEGPSILRIQQVVRGDSAAYFCASSEAAMATEAFFGQGTRLTVV.

The J gene is TRBJ2-5, the V gene TRBV10-3; 9 positions match TRBD2. The CDR3 extends over 17 amino acids. The germline V gene encodes CDR1 ENHRY and CDR2 SYGVKD. Germline trimming cut 6 bases from V and 2 bases from J; bases unmatched to any gene: 13. CDR3 sequence (DNA): TGTGCCATCAGCTCTAGGGCCTTAGCGGGGGTACAAGAGACCCAGTACTTC. Encoded protein: CAISSRALAGVQETQYF.

The chain uses TRBV19 and TRBJ1-3; D may be TRBD1 (6 bases). The CDR3 runs 18 residues. The V and J ends lost 7 bases and 4 bases respectively, with 26 bases between them. Germline CDR1 LNHDA, CDR2 SQIVND (reference sequence). The CDR3 DNA is TGTGCCAGTACCCCGCGGCAGGGGAGGTTTGATCAGGGAAACACCATATATTTT. This codes for CASTPRQGRFDQGNTIYF.

This clonotype has more than one count but fewer than ten. The CDR3 nucleotides read TGTGCCAGCAGTTACTCGTCGTTTGGGGGGCGCGTGTCCTACAATGAGCAGTTCTTC. Amino acid sequence: CASSYSSFGGRVSYNEQFF. J is TRBJ2-1 and V is TRBV6-2 or TRBV6-3; D might be TRBD1 or TRBD2, each matching 6 bases. V was cut by 0 bases and J by 1 base, with 19 bases left in between. The CDR3 runs to 19 residues. Germline V lookup: CDR1 MNHEY, CDR2 SVGEGT.

As to this clonotype: This clone may be a read error of a much larger clone one base away. The rearrangement uses TRBV12-3 or TRBV12-4 and TRBJ2-5; D not resolved. The length of the CDR3 is 15 residues. Trimming stripped 2 bases from V and 1 base from J, with 11 bases between. Written as DNA, the CDR3 is TGTGCCAGCAGTTTAAAAACCACAATCCAAGAGACCCAGTACTTC. Its translation: CASSLKTTIQETQYF.

J is TRBJ1-1 and V is TRBV7-8; no reliable D call. From germline, CDR1 is SGHVS and CDR2 FQNEAQ. The V end was cut by 3 bases, the J end by 5 bases, with 10 bases between. The CDR3 contains 13 residues. The DNA of the CDR3 is TGTGCCAGCAGCTTCTTCGGGGAAACTGAAGCTTTCTTT. Its protein is CASSFFGETEAFF. The complete variable domain, with remaining parts taken from reference TRBV7-8 and TRBJ1-1, reads GAGVSQSPRYKVAKRGQDVALRCDPISGHVSLFWYQQALGQGPEFLTYFQNEAQLDKSGLPSDRFFAERPEGSVSTLKIQRTQQEDSAVYLCASSFFGETEAFFGQGTRLTVV.

This clonotype came up many times. The chain employs TRBV7-2 and TRBJ1-6; 7 bases map to TRBD1. Germline-derived CDR1 and CDR2 are SGHTA and FQGNSA. The trim removed 3 bases at V and 3 bases at J, leaving 2 bases unmatched. The CDR3 spans 15 residues. This CDR3 is CASSFGTDYNSPLHF. Written as DNA, the CDR3 is TGTGCCAGCAGCTTCGGGACAGACTATAATTCACCCCTCCACTTT.

This clonotype was detected many times. V usage is TRBV7-9 and J usage is TRBJ1-1; 11 bases map to TRBD1. Germline CDR1 reads SEHNR; CDR2 reads FQNEAQ (reference sequence). The CDR3 is made up of 15 amino acids. With 5 bases clipped from V and 5 bases from J, the junction kept 7 bases outside the gene matches. CDR3 bases: TGTGCCAGCAGCCGAGGACAGGGGGCTTATACTGAAGCTTTCTTT. It is translated as CASSRGQGAYTEAFF.

Many counts were recorded for this clonotype. V and J are TRBV7-9 and TRBJ2-1; D ambiguous. The CDR3 contains 12 residues. Germline loops: CDR1 SEHNR, CDR2 FQNEAQ (reference sequence). The V end lost 5 bases, the J end lost 6 bases, and 8 bases lay between the germline ends. CDR3 in DNA: TGTGCCAGCAGCCCCACCACCAATGAGCAGTTCTTC. This sequence encodes CASSPTTNEQFF. Drawing the rest from reference TRBV7-9 and TRBJ2-1, the complete variable domain is DTGVSQNPRHKITKRGQNVTFRCDPISEHNRLYWYRQTLGQGPEFLTYFQNEAQLEKSRLLSDRFSAERPKGSFSTLEIQRTEQGDSAMYLCASSPTTNEQFFGPGTRLTVL.

The J gene is TRBJ1-2, the V gene TRBV10-3; 10 nucleotides line up with TRBD1. Germline trimming cut 10 bases from V and 7 bases from J; bases unmatched to any gene: 6. The V gene's germline CDR1 is ENHRY and CDR2 SYGVKD. The CDR3 extends over 12 amino acids. The CDR3 DNA sequence: TGTGCCACCGAGACAGGGGGCCGTGGCTACACCTTC. It translates to CATETGGRGYTF.

About this clonotype itself: Germline is not matched at one junction end, which may reflect a read error. The CDR3 nucleotides are TGCAGTGCTAGAGGATTCCAGGTCCGGGGAGCTGTTTTT. Its translation is CSARGFQVRGAVF. This chain joins TRBV20-1 and TRBJ2-2; weak D call: TRBD2 (5 bases). Germline V CDR1 and CDR2: DFQATT, SNEGSKA (reference sequence). The CDR3 spans 13 residues.

This clonotype was seen repeatedly, ten times or more. V usage is TRBV6-1 and J usage is TRBJ1-2; D may be TRBD1 (5 bases). CDR1 and CDR2 from the germline V gene are MNHNS and SASEGT. V dropped 4 bases and J dropped 8 bases, with 20 bases sitting between them. CDR3 length: 15 residues. CDR3 residues: CASSASGTAVRGYTF. The CDR3 DNA is TGTGCCAGCAGTGCGTCCGGGACCGCTGTTAGAGGCTACACCTTC.

This chain's CDR3 is CASSIGGGRQPQHF. The DNA for the CDR3 is TGTGCCAGTAGTATTGGAGGAGGGCGACAGCCCCAGCATTTT. The rearrangement links TRBV7-9 to TRBJ1-5, with unresolved D. Trimming cost V 9 bases and J 7 bases, with 19 bases left between them. Germline V CDR1 and CDR2: SEHNR, FQNEAQ (reference sequence). The CDR3 sequence is 14 residues long.

This clonotype was found a few times. The rearrangement joins TRBV20-1 to TRBJ2-3, with 7 positions matching TRBD1. Germline-derived CDR1 and CDR2 are DFQATT and SNEGSKA (reference sequence). This CDR3 has 14 residues. V shed 1 base and J 0 bases; nucleotides not matched to a gene: 1. The CDR3 loop reads CSARGDSSTDTQYF. DNA of the CDR3: TGCAGTGCTAGAGGGGACAGCAGCACAGATACGCAGTATTTT.

The J gene is TRBJ1-1, the V gene TRBV5-1, with D possibly being TRBD1 (5 bases). The CDR3 runs 15 residues. V was trimmed by 1 base and J by 5 bases, leaving 15 bases between them. Germline V lookup: CDR1 SGHRS, CDR2 YFSETQ. CDR3 DNA sequence: TGCGCCAGCAGCTTGAGCGAAGGAGGGGTTACTGAAGCTTTCTTT. Encoded protein: CASSLSEGGVTEAFF.

This clonotype has just a few counts. A much larger clone differs by one base, so this may be a read error. The rearrangement uses TRBV2 and TRBJ2-2; possibly TRBD1 or TRBD2 for D (6 bases each). This CDR3 comprises 15 residues. CDR1 and CDR2 from the germline V gene are SNHLY and FYNNEI. The DNA for the CDR3 is TGTGCCAGCAGCCGGGGGACACAGAACACCGGGGAGCTGCTTTTT. Its translation: CASSRGTQNTGELLF.

This chain links TRBV7-3 with TRBJ2-5; D is perhaps TRBD2 (6 bases). Germline V gene lookup returns CDR1 SGHTA and CDR2 FQGTGA. V was pared by 5 bases and J by 7 bases, with 14 bases between. The CDR3 spans 13 residues. CDR3 loop: CASSPRGAGTQYF. The CDR3 DNA reads TGTGCCAGCAGCCCCCGCGGGGCCGGGACCCAGTACTTC.

Of note for this clonotype: A much larger clone differs from this one at a single base, so this may be a read error. The CDR3 does not end in the conserved phenylalanine or tryptophan, so this is likely a read error. V gene TRBV7-8 combines with J gene TRBJ2-3; D possibly corresponds to TRBD2 (6 bases). V gave up 5 bases and J gave up 0 bases, with 12 bases separating them. Per germline, CDR1 SGHVS and CDR2 FQNEAQ. This CDR3 has 15 amino acids. The CDR3 spells CASSQAGTSTDTQYS. CDR3 sequence (DNA): TGTGCCAGCAGCCAAGCTGGGACTAGCACAGATACGCAGTATTCT.